This T cell receptor beta chain is drawn from a study of early T cells in non-severe SARS-CoV-2 infection. Background on the study: With bulk RNA from unsorted whole blood as input, sequencing yielded unpaired chains.

CDR1 and CDR2 from the germline V gene are MGHRA and YSYEKL. The CDR3 extends over 18 amino acids. The trim removed 8 bases at V and 1 base at J, leaving 15 bases unmatched. General observations from the study: The VDJdb matching leaned toward anti-spike CD8 responses and overlooked private and CD4 specificities.

This clonotype came up many times. Its antigen is still unknown. Individual cDNA molecules each received unique molecular identifiers attached to them. One entry per CDR3 protein, called by TCRdb with MiXCR from the 5' RACE reads. Among 50,000 to 60,000 distinct CDR3 sequences listed, around 10% were seen once. The TCR sequence derives from an adult who was a healthcare worker with PCR-confirmed SARS-CoV-2 infection or an uninfected control (not recorded which). The sample consisted of whole blood. J is TRBJ1-1 and V is TRBV4-1, with 11 bases that match TRBD1. The CDR3 DNA is TGCGCCAGCTCTGCCCCCGGGACAGGGGGATTGGGGAACACTGAAGCTTTCTTT. Translation: CASSAPGTGGLGNTEAFF.